This entry describes one TCR beta chain. The data belong to a study of blood T cell repertoires in COVID-19. About the study: Specimens from acute and convalescent COVID-19 originated in the United States, Italy and Spain. PBMCs, B-cell-depleted T cells, or T cells provided the cDNA or gDNA that made up the material.

The trim removed 2 bases at V and 5 bases at J, leaving 6 bases unmatched. This CDR3 is built from 15 residues. The V gene's germline CDR1 is MDHEN and CDR2 SYDVKM. In the original workflow: Amplification from reference gene primers served as the basis for estimated nucleated cell counts. Using immunoSEQ multiplex PCR, the repertoire was profiled, and TCRdb retains in-frame clones only, with some absent. V and J calls and clone size are given by that table; D and trimming were obtained from the DNA. The sample lists some 390,000 clones; about 88% were seen once. The chain couples TRBV28 to TRBJ1-2; 9 bases match TRBD1. This receptor was taken from a human donor in a cohort sampled during active COVID-19. The sequencing sample was made of peripheral blood. CDR3: CASSLGDRVEYGYTF. CDR3 DNA: TGTGCCAGCAGTTTAGGGGACAGGGTGGAGTATGGCTACACCTTC.